The clone carrying this TCR beta chain has a count of ten or more. This record belongs to a study of early T cells in non-severe SARS-CoV-2 infection. TCRdb redid the calling of the 5' RACE reads with MiXCR, one entry per CDR3 protein. The sample holds more than 85,000 distinct CDR3 sequences, 16% seen once. Germline V gene sequence: CDR1 DFQATT, CDR2 SNEGSKA (reference sequence). V was pared by 3 bases and J by 7 bases, with 8 bases of the junction left unmatched. The CDR3 runs 14 residues. The sequence was collected from an adult who was a healthcare worker with PCR-confirmed SARS-CoV-2 infection or an uninfected control (not recorded which). The sequenced sample was whole blood, obtained at baseline. The rearrangement uses TRBV20-1 and TRBJ2-7; 11 bases align to TRBD2. The CDR3 region has the DNA TGCAGTGCTAGTTTCTCTAGCGGGAGGAGGGAGCAGTACTTC. It specifies CSASFSSGRREQYF.